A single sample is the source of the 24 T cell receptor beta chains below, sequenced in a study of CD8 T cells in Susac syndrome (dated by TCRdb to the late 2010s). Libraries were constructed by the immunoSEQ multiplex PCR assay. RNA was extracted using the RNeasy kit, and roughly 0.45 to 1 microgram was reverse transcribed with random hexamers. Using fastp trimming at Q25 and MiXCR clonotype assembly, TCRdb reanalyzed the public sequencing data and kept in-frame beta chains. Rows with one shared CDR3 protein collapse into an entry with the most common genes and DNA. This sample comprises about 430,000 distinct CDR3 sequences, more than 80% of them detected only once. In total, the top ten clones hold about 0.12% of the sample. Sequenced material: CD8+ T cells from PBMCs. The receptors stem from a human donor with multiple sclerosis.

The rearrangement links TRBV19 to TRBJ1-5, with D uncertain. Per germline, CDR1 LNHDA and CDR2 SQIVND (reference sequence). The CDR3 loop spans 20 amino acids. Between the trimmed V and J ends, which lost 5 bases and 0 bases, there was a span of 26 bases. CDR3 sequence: CASSVFSSGLQMHSNQPQHF. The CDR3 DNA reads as TGTGCCAGTAGTGTTTTTTCATCTGGGTTACAGATGCATAGCAATCAGCCCCAGCATTTT.

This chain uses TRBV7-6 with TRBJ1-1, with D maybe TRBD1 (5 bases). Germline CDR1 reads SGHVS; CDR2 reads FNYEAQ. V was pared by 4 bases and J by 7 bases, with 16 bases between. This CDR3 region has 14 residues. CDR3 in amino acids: CASSSVGGQSEAFF. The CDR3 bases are TGTGCCAGCAGCTCTGTGGGGGGTCAGAGTGAAGCTTTCTTT.

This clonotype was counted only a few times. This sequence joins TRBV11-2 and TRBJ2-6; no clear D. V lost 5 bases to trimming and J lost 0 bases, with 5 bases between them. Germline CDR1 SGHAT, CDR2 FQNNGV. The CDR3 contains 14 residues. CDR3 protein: CASSGPSGANVLTF. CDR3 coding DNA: TGTGCCAGCAGCGGACCCTCTGGGGCCAACGTCCTGACTTTC.

The CDR3 nucleotides are TGTGCCAGCAGTGAATCTTGGACAGGGAGCACTGAAGCTTTCTTT. Amino acids: CASSESWTGSTEAFF. The rearrangement joins TRBV25-1 to TRBJ1-1; 8 nucleotides match TRBD1. Trimming at V came to 1 base and at J to 4 bases, leaving 5 bases not matched to a gene. Per the germline V gene, CDR1 is MGHDK and CDR2 is SYGVNS. CDR3 length: 15 residues.

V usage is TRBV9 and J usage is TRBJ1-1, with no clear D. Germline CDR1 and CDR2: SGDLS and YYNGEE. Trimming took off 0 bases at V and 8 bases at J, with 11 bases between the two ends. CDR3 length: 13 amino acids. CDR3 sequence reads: CASSVERTAEAFF. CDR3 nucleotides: TGTGCCAGCAGCGTAGAGAGGACGGCCGAAGCTTTCTTT.

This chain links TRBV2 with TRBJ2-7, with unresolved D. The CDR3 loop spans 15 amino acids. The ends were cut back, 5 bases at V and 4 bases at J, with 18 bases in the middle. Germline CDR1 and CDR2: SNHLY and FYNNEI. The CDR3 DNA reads TGTGCCAGCAGTCTCAGACCCCCTGATGCATACGAGCAGTACTTC. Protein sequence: CASSLRPPDAYEQYF.

The CDR3 DNA follows: TGTGCCAGCAGCTTACAAGGAGCGGAAGATACGCAGTATTTT. Protein sequence: CASSLQGAEDTQYF. The V gene is TRBV13, the J gene TRBJ2-3; a possible D gene is TRBD2 (5 bases). The CDR3 has 14 amino acids. V was trimmed by 2 bases and J by 5 bases, leaving 11 bases between them. Germline CDR1 PRHDT, CDR2 FYEKMQ (reference sequence).

The DNA of the CDR3 is TGTGCCAGCAGCCAAGATCCATCGGGGGGGCCCTACGAGCAGTACTTC. As protein: CASSQDPSGGPYEQYF. The chain carries TRBV4-2 and TRBJ2-7; 8 positions match TRBD2. Germline CDR1 is LGHNA and CDR2 is YNFKEQ. The CDR3 totals 16 residues. With 0 bases clipped from V and 2 bases from J, the junction kept 6 bases outside the gene matches.

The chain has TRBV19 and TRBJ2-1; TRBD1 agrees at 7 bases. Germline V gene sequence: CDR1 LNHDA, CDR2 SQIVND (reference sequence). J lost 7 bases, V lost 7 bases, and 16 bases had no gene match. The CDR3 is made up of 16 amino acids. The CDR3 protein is CASIGAQGYAPNEQFF. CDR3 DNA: TGTGCCAGTATCGGGGCACAGGGGTATGCACCTAATGAGCAGTTCTTC.

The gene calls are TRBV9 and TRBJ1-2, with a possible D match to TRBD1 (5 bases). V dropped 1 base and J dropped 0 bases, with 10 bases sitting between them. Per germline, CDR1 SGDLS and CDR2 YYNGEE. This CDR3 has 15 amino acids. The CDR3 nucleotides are TGTGCCAGCAGCGTATGGGACGGACCTAACTATGGCTACACCTTC. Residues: CASSVWDGPNYGYTF.

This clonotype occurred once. Written as DNA, the CDR3 is TGTGCCAGCAGTTACGTGACAGGTGCCCGGGAGCAGTACTTC. Its translation: CASSYVTGAREQYF. This chain uses TRBV6-5 with TRBJ2-7, with D possibly being TRBD1 (6 bases). The CDR3 runs to 14 residues. Looked up from germline, CDR1 is MNHEY and CDR2 is SVGAGI. V shed 2 bases and J shed 7 bases, with 15 bases lying between them.

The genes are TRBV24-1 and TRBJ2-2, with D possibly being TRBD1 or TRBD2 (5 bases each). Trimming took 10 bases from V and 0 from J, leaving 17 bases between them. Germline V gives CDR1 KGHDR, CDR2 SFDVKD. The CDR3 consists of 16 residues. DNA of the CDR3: TGTGCCACGGGGGTCGGACGGGGCGCGAACACCGGGGAGCTGTTTTTT. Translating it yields CATGVGRGANTGELFF.

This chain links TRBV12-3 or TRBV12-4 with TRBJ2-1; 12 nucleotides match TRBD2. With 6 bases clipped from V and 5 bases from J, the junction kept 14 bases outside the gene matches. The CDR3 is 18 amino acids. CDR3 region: CASSVVLAGGPTDNEQFF. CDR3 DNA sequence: TGTGCCAGCAGCGTCGTACTAGCGGGAGGACCAACTGACAATGAGCAGTTCTTC.

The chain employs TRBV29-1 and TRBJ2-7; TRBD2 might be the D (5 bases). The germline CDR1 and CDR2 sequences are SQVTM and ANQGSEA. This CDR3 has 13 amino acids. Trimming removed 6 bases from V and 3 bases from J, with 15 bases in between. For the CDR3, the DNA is TGCAGCGTCTTCCTGACTACCGACTACGAGCAGTACTTC. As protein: CSVFLTTDYEQYF.

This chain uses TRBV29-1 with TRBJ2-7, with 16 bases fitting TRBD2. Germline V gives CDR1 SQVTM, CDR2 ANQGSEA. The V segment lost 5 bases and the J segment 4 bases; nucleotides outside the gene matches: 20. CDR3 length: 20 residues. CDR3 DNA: TGCAGCGTTAGCCCTTGGGGACTAGCGGGAGGGCCCTCCCTAGGGTACGAGCAGTACTTC. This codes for CSVSPWGLAGGPSLGYEQYF.

CDR3 residues: CASSQVGGLPLEETQYF. The CDR3, as DNA: TGTGCCAGCAGCCAAGTCGGAGGCCTCCCACTGGAAGAGACCCAGTACTTC. The chain uses TRBV4-2 and TRBJ2-5, with D tentatively TRBD2 (5 bases). V lost 1 base and J lost 3, with 18 bases in between. Germline loops: CDR1 LGHNA, CDR2 YNFKEQ. The CDR3 is 17 amino acids.

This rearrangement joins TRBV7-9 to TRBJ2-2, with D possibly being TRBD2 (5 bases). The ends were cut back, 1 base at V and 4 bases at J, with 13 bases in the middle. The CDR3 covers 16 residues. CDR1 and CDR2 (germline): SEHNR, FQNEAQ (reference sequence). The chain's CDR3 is CASSLGKAEFTGELFF. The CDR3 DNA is TGTGCCAGCAGCTTAGGAAAAGCGGAATTCACCGGGGAGCTGTTTTTT.

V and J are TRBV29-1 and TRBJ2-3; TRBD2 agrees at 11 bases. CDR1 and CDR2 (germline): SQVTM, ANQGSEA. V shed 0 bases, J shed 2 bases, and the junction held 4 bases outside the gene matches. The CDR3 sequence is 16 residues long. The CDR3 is CSVEDLAGGFTDTQYF. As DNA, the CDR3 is TGCAGCGTTGAAGATTTAGCGGGAGGGTTCACAGATACGCAGTATTTT.

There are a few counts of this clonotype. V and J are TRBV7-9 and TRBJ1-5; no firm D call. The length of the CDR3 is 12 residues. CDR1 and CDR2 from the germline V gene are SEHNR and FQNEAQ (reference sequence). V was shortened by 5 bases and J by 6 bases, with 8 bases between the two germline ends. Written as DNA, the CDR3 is TGTGCCAGCAGCCTCGATGGTCAGCCCCAGCATTTT. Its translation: CASSLDGQPQHF. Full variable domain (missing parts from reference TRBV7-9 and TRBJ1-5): DTGVSQNPRHKITKRGQNVTFRCDPISEHNRLYWYRQTLGQGPEFLTYFQNEAQLEKSRLLSDRFSAERPKGSFSTLEIQRTEQGDSAMYLCASSLDGQPQHFGDGTRLSIL.

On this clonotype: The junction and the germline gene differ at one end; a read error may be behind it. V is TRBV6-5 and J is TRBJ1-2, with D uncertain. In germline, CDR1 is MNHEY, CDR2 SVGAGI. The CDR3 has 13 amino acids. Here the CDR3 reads CASVKGGSYGYIF. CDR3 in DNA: TGTGCCAGCGTCAAGGGAGGCAGCTATGGCTACATCTTC.

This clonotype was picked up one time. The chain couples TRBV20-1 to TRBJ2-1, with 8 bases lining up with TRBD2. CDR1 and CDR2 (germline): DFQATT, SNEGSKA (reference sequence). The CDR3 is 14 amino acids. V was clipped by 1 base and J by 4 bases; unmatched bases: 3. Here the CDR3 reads CSARGLAGYNEQFF. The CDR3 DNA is TGCAGTGCTAGAGGGCTAGCGGGTTACAATGAGCAGTTCTTC.

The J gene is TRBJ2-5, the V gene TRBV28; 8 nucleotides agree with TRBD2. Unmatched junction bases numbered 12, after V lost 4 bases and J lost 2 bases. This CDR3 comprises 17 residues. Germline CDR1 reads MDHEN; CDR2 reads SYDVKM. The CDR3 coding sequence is TGTGCCAGCAGTTCATTCGGGAGGGCCTGGAATCAAGAGACCCAGTACTTC. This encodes CASSSFGRAWNQETQYF.

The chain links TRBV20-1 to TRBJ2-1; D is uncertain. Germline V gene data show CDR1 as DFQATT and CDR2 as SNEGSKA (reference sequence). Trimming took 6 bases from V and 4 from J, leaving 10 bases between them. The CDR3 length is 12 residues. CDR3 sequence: CSAAPTYNEQFF. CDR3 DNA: TGCAGTGCGGCGCCAACGTACAATGAGCAGTTCTTC.

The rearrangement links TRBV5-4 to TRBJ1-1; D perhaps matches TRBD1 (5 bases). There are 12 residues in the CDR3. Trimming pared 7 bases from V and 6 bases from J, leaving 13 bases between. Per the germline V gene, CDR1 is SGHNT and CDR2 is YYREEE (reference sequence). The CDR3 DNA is TGTGCCAGCCGAAATTGGGACTCTGAAGCTTTCTTT. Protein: CASRNWDSEAFF. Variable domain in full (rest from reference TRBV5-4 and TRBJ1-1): ETGVTQSPTHLIKTRGQQVTLRCSSQSGHNTVSWYQQALGQGPQFIFQYYREEENGRGNFPPRFSGLQFPNYSSELNVNALELDDSALYLCASRNWDSEAFFGQGTRLTVV.